This entry concerns a single T cell receptor (beta chain). The antigen is not known. The source of the sample is a study of response to subunit inactivated influenza vaccine. TCRdb analysed the RT-PCR reads with MiXCR anew, one entry per CDR3 protein. The sample consists of fewer than 550,000 distinct CDR3 sequences, approximately 24% of them appearing once. This CDR3 is built from 15 residues. V lost 5 bases, J lost 0 bases, and 11 bases lay in between. Germline CDR1 is SGHTA and CDR2 is FQGNSA. Study outcomes and limitations: Authors suggested that a seasonal influenza vaccination recruits few new T cells each time.

Source: CD4+ T cells sorted from PBMCs, taken more than 4 days after vaccination. The chain is built from TRBV7-2 and TRBJ1-5, with D perhaps TRBD1 (5 bases). The TCR comes from a man aged 45-65 years who received an inactivated influenza vaccine. The CDR3 region has the DNA TGTGCCAGCAGCGGGGGACTGAATAGCAATCAGCCCCAGCATTTT. Protein product: CASSGGLNSNQPQHF.